Included here is one T cell receptor beta chain sequence, with context. This record comes from a study of blood T cell repertoires in COVID-19. Study at large: Sources were T cells, B-cell-depleted T cells, or PBMCs; the material itself was cDNA or gDNA.

Adults between roughly 18 and 89 years of age took part from 24 US areas. Cohort 3 donors counted as recovered after two negative PCRs, clearance, or resolved symptoms. The CDR3 covers 13 residues. V was shortened by 3 bases and J by 4 bases, with 9 bases between the two germline ends. Per germline, CDR1 SGHTA and CDR2 FQGNSA. Clones were sequenced by immunoSEQ multiplex PCR, and TCRdb holds only the in-frame ones, with some missing. Here the sample spans hundreds of thousands of clones, 88% being singletons. This receptor was taken from a woman between 45 and 65 years old who had recovered from COVID-19. The chain combines TRBV7-2 with TRBJ1-2; D is undetermined. The sequenced material came from PBMCs or T cells enriched from blood (not recorded which). The DNA of the CDR3 is TGTGCCAGCAGCTTGGTCCAGTTCTATGGCTACACCTTC. This encodes CASSLVQFYGYTF.